This is a list of T cell receptor beta chains from one sample in a study of cytomegalovirus exposure and HLA in healthy donors. The method was immunoSEQ multiplex PCR; TCRdb's version includes in-frame clones alone and lacks a portion of them. The sample includes roughly 100,000 clones, more than 80% of them seen just once. Specimen: PBMCs. The receptors were sampled from a young man in good health and CMV-seronegative. The CDR3 runs from the conserved cysteine through the conserved F or W. The order of the fields is D gene, J gene, clone size, V gene, CDR3 length, CDR3 protein, CDR3 DNA. The D gene is left open where the match is weak. Some rows mark clone size as missing; the rest say once, few, many or name a class of expanded clone.

D: .; J: TRBJ2-7; size: .; V: TRBV29-1; length: 14; CDR3: CSVEDRQGLYEQYF; DNA: TGCAGCGTTGAAGACCGACAAGGTCTCTACGAGCAGTACTTC
D: .; J: TRBJ1-5; size: .; V: TRBV19; length: 14; CDR3: CASSPSRVVVAQHF; DNA: TGTGCCAGTAGTCCCTCTCGGGTGGTAGTGGCCCAGCATTTT
D: TRBD2; J: TRBJ2-1; size: .; V: TRBV4-3; length: 15; CDR3: CASSQGLAGINEQFF; DNA: TGCGCCAGCAGCCAGGGACTAGCGGGAATCAATGAGCAGTTCTTC
D: .; J: TRBJ2-3; size: .; V: TRBV7-2; length: 16; CDR3: CASSLVRGGSTDTQYF; DNA: TGTGCCAGCAGCTTAGTGAGGGGGGGTAGCACAGATACGCAGTATTTT
D: TRBD1; J: TRBJ1-1; size: .; V: TRBV2; length: 14; CDR3: CASSILRTGLEAFF; DNA: TGTGCCAGCAGCATCCTTCGGACAGGTCTTGAAGCTTTCTTT
D: .; J: TRBJ2-3; size: .; V: TRBV10-2; length: 13; CDR3: CASSGQRTDTQYF; DNA: TGCGCCAGCAGTGGGCAACGCACAGATACGCAGTATTTT
D: .; J: TRBJ2-1; size: .; V: TRBV2; length: 13; CDR3: CASSVEGAREQFF; DNA: TGTGCCAGCAGTGTGGAGGGGGCGCGAGAGCAGTTCTTC
D: .; J: TRBJ2-2; size: .; V: TRBV6-1; length: 15; CDR3: CASSPTRPNTGELFF; DNA: TGTGCCAGCAGTCCGACTAGACCGAACACCGGGGAGCTGTTTTTT
D: .; J: TRBJ2-5; size: .; V: TRBV6-5; length: 13; CDR3: CASRRTVEETQYF; DNA: TGTGCCAGCAGGAGGACAGTGGAAGAGACCCAGTACTTC
D: TRBD1; J: TRBJ1-2; size: .; V: TRBV6-1; length: 15; CDR3: CASSEGTGSGYGYTF; DNA: TGTGCCAGCAGTGAAGGGACAGGGAGCGGATATGGCTACACCTTC
D: .; J: TRBJ1-1; size: .; V: TRBV25-1; length: 13; CDR3: CASSVLGGTEAFF; DNA: TGTGCCAGCAGTGTTCTAGGGGGAACTGAAGCTTTCTTT
D: TRBD2; J: TRBJ2-7; size: .; V: TRBV28; length: 17; CDR3: CASSPLREGPFAYEQYF; DNA: TGTGCCAGCAGCCCCCTTCGGGAGGGCCCCTTTGCCTACGAGCAGTACTTC
D: .; J: TRBJ2-2; size: once; V: TRBV4-2; length: 16; CDR3: CASSHTQTVNTGELFF; DNA: TGTGCCAGCAGCCATACCCAGACAGTGAACACCGGGGAGCTGTTTTTT
D: .; J: TRBJ2-2; size: .; V: TRBV7-6; length: 15; CDR3: CASSFYGADTGELFF; DNA: TGTGCCAGCAGCTTCTATGGGGCGGACACCGGGGAGCTGTTTTTT
D: .; J: TRBJ1-2; size: .; V: TRBV5-4; length: 15; CDR3: CASSLAADSLYGYTF; DNA: TGTGCCAGCAGCTTGGCCGCGGACAGCCTGTATGGCTACACCTTC
D: .; J: TRBJ2-1; size: .; V: TRBV5-1; length: 18; CDR3: CASSLAPSQGGGIYEQFF; DNA: TGCGCCAGCAGCTTGGCCCCGTCACAGGGAGGGGGGATTTATGAGCAGTTCTTC
D: .; J: TRBJ2-7; size: .; V: TRBV5-4; length: 12; CDR3: CASSQGVYEQYF; DNA: TGCGCCAGCAGCCAGGGCGTGTACGAGCAGTACTTC
D: .; J: TRBJ2-7; size: .; V: TRBV4-3; length: 16; CDR3: CASSPGGLGGTYEQYF; DNA: TGCGCCAGCAGCCCAGGGGGGCTTGGCGGAACCTACGAGCAGTACTTC
D: .; J: TRBJ2-5; size: .; V: TRBV11-3; length: 13; CDR3: CASSLDSQETQYF; DNA: TGTGCCAGCAGCTTAGACAGCCAAGAGACCCAGTACTTC
D: .; J: TRBJ1-1; size: once; V: TRBV4-2; length: 12; CDR3: CASSQVATEAFF; DNA: TGTGCCAGCAGCCAAGTGGCCACTGAAGCTTTCTTT
D: TRBD1; J: TRBJ2-5; size: .; V: TRBV9; length: 14; CDR3: CASAGQGAVETQYF; DNA: TGTGCCAGCGCGGGACAGGGGGCGGTTGAGACCCAGTACTTC
D: .; J: TRBJ2-7; size: .; V: TRBV12-5; length: 17; CDR3: CASGLVSLTAHSYEQYF; DNA: TGTGCTAGTGGTTTGGTCTCCCTGACAGCCCACTCCTACGAGCAGTACTTC
D: .; J: TRBJ2-7; size: .; V: TRBV7-6; length: 19; CDR3: CASSLAFHLSRDTQYEQYF; DNA: TGTGCCAGCAGCTTAGCCTTCCACCTTTCCCGGGACACACAATACGAGCAGTACTTC
D: .; J: TRBJ1-5; size: .; V: TRBV7-2; length: 16; CDR3: CASSFLGEYSNQPQHF; DNA: TGTGCCAGCAGCTTCCTCGGGGAATATAGCAATCAGCCCCAGCATTTT
D: TRBD1; J: TRBJ2-7; size: .; V: TRBV11-3; length: 15; CDR3: CASSAGGQGVDEQYF; DNA: TGTGCCAGCAGCGCCGGGGGACAGGGGGTGGACGAGCAGTACTTC
D: TRBD1; J: TRBJ1-5; size: .; V: TRBV6-4; length: 16; CDR3: CASSEWDSKRNQPQHF; DNA: TGTGCCAGCAGTGAATGGGACAGCAAGCGCAATCAGCCCCAGCATTTT